This record covers a single TCR beta chain. Its antigen remains unidentified. This CDR3 has 11 residues. CDR1 and CDR2 from the germline V gene are MNHEY and SMNVEV (reference sequence). Trimming cost V 10 bases and J 5 bases; bases outside gene matches: 4. This specimen comes from a study of cytomegalovirus exposure and HLA in healthy donors. Study findings and constraints: An ancestry cluster, one associated with Asian ancestry, reportedly showed fewer N-insertions than the approximately 660-donor mean in a later analysis.

It was with 60 Vbeta and 13 Jbeta primers that the PCR ran. Assay: immunoSEQ multiplex PCR; the TCRdb copy retains only in-frame clones and omits some. This table holds about 83,000 clones, about four fifths found once. V usage is TRBV27 and J usage is TRBJ2-5, with TRBD1 matching 7 bases. The sample consisted of PBMCs. The receptor comes from a woman aged 25 to 39 in good health and CMV-seronegative. The CDR3 DNA sequence: TGTGCCACTTACAGGGGCGAGACCCAGTACTTC. This encodes CATYRGETQYF.